This entry concerns a single T cell receptor beta chain. Its antigen has not been determined. Nothing much larger sits one base from this clone, and base qualities are not available. This sample stems from a study of T cell responses to AZD1222 COVID-19 vaccine (dated by TCRdb to the early 2020s). In the study overall: A total of about 250 trial participants underwent TCR sequencing, of whom some 200 had received two doses of AZD1222 and around 26 had received two doses of the MenACWY control vaccine. Trial participants were enrolled by age into 18-55, 56-69 and 70-plus year subgroups, with 148, 28 and 57 TCR-sequenced participants respectively.

The CDR3 regions of human TCRbeta chains were subjected to immunosequencing. As for the original processing: Repertoire TCRs were matched against a reference library of SARS-CoV-2-specific TCRs generated with the MIRA antigen-specificity platform. Breadth meant the fraction of unique TCRs that were SARS-CoV-2-associated, whereas depth meant the fraction of total T cells that were SARS-CoV-2-associated. Using the MIRA data, every spike-specific TCR was mapped to the spike region that the TCR reacted to and assigned to either a CD4 or a CD8 class. Log10-transformed breadth and depth values were compared by one-way ANOVA with Sidak's multiple comparisons tests. TCRdb limited this immuneACCESS table to in-frame rearrangements with V and J called. A share of clones is missing; checked studies link under half to unresolved V genes, and the rest is unexplained. V, J and clone size were drawn from that table, and D and trimming were deduced from the DNA. This sample is represented by 100,000 to 150,000 clones; less than 95% of them were singletons. In total, the top ten clones hold around 4.5% of the sample.

This specimen's time point label, interpreted: baseline before first vaccination. This specimen's treatment or condition label, per the study, means: meningococcal conjugate vaccine given as trial control. Vaccinee samples came from UK trials COV001 and COV002, including a single-blind randomized controlled phase 2/3 trial of AZD1222 (ChAdOx1 nCoV-19) in healthy adults. Trial participant PBMC samples were collected at day 0 and day 28 after the second dose for TCRbeta chain sequencing. Points the paper makes about the study in general: In the small 56-69-year group, the increase in depth fell short of significance, most likely because of low power. CD4 TCRs associated with the vaccine covered the entire spike protein, and the dominant responses were in regions 160-218 and 743-854. Participants were mostly white British, with more females than males. The authors suggested clonal diversity may have been underestimated. Only five to seven AZD1222 recipients were SARS-CoV-2 seropositive at baseline, limiting conclusions about previously exposed vaccinees. Reportedly, almost half of the unique spike-specific TCRs recognized epitopes lying outside the regions that are mutated in the B.1.351 and B.1.1.7 variants. After two AZD1222 doses, spike-specific TCR breadth and depth were significantly higher than at day 0 and than in MenACWY recipients. No day 14 peak-response samples were available, so repertoires were characterized only after the peak T cell response.

The CDR3 covers 14 residues, taking in both the cysteine and the phenylalanine. CDR3 DNA is the only sequence kept; it has 42 bases, read in frame from the first base. Taken from the germline V gene, the CDR1 and CDR2 loops are SGHTS and YDEGEE. V and J are truncated by 0 bases and 6 bases respectively, leaving an intervening sequence of 11 bases. This specimen consisted of peripheral blood, obtained on day 0 of MenACWY control vaccination. The rearranged chain carries TRBV5-8 and TRBJ2-3; the D element could tentatively be TRBD1 or TRBD2, as 6 bases agree for each. This clonotype originated in an adult in good health. This receptor has the CDR3 CASSLAGAGDTQYF. The bases are TGTGCCAGCAGCTTGGCGGGGGCCGGGGATACGCAGTATTTT.